The 18 T cell receptor beta chains given below trace back to one sample, sequenced in a study of T-cell memory formation after mild COVID-19. TCRdb re-derived calls from the 5' RACE reads in MiXCR, one entry per CDR3 protein. The table shows 300,000 or so distinct CDR3 sequences, with approximately 15% occurring only once. Sequencing was performed on PBMCs or a T cell subset sorted from them (not recorded which). The receptors here all came from a young man who had mild COVID-19 (a few samples of this study predate the infection). Cell type and time point are not known.

There are a few counts of this clonotype. The chain is built from TRBV7-8 and TRBJ2-3; TRBD1 is a possible D gene (6 bases). V was pared by 5 bases and J by 2 bases, with 14 bases between. Germline assignment: CDR1 SGHVS and CDR2 FQNEAQ. This CDR3 region has 15 residues. CDR3 nucleotides: TGTGCCAGCAGCAAAAATACAGGGTACACAGATACGCAGTATTTT. Translating gives CASSKNTGYTDTQYF.

This clonotype was found a few times. A much bigger clone sits one base away, suggesting this may be a read error. No conserved phenylalanine or tryptophan ends this CDR3, so it is likely a read error. This sequence joins TRBV4-2 and TRBJ2-1, with TRBD2 identical over 12 bases. The V segment lost 1 base and the J segment 10 bases; nucleotides outside the gene matches: 8. CDR3 length: 16 amino acids. CDR1 is LGHNA, CDR2 YNFKEQ, per germline. The CDR3 region has the DNA TGTGCCAGCAGCCAAGCCGGGACTAGCGGGTGGTTGGAGCAGTTCTTA. The encoded protein is CASSQAGTSGWLEQFL.

The genes are TRBV5-1 and TRBJ2-3, with D possibly being TRBD1 (7 bases). Trimming shortened V by 4 bases and J by 5 bases, and 20 bases separated the two germline ends. CDR1 and CDR2 from the germline V gene are SGHRS and YFSETQ. CDR3 size: 16 residues. CDR3 nucleotide sequence: TGCGCCAGCAGCCAGGAGGGGGCCAAGGTGGGAGATACGCAGTATTTT. Translating gives CASSQEGAKVGDTQYF.

This chain joins TRBV19 and TRBJ2-3, with TRBD2 matching over 8 bases. CDR1 is LNHDA and CDR2 is SQIVND in the germline V gene (reference sequence). The J segment lost 6 bases and the V segment lost 8 bases, leaving 16 bases of the junction unmatched. CDR3 length: 16 residues. The CDR3 DNA is TGTGCCAGTGGAACCCGAGCGGGGGAAGGAATTGATACGCAGTATTTT. Translating gives CASGTRAGEGIDTQYF.

A few counts support this clonotype. This chain joins TRBV7-2 and TRBJ2-1; tentatively, D is TRBD1 or TRBD2 (6 bases each). CDR1 is SGHTA, CDR2 FQGNSA, per germline. V was pared by 3 bases and J by 6 bases, with 12 bases between. The CDR3 covers 14 residues. CDR3 nucleotides: TGTGCCAGCAGCTTCCGTCGGGGGCCCAATGAGCAGTTCTTC. This sequence encodes CASSFRRGPNEQFF. Full variable domain (remainder filled in from reference TRBV7-2 and TRBJ2-1): GAGVSQSPSNKVTEKGKDVELRCDPISGHTALYWYRQSLGQGLEFLIYFQGNSAPDKSGLPSDRFSAERTGGSVSTLTIQRTQQEDSAVYLCASSFRRGPNEQFFGPGTRLTVL.

This clonotype has a handful of counts. The chain has TRBV7-3 and TRBJ1-1; tentative D call: TRBD1 (6 bases). Germline V gives CDR1 SGHTA, CDR2 FQGTGA. CDR3 length: 13 amino acids. Deletions cut 6 bases from V and 3 bases from J, with 11 bases between. In nucleotides, the CDR3 is TGTGCCAGCAGACAACAGGGCGACACTGAAGCTTTCTTT. Translating it yields CASRQQGDTEAFF.

The chain couples TRBV7-8 to TRBJ2-3; a weak D match, TRBD2 (5 bases). There are 16 residues in the CDR3. Trimming pared 5 bases from V and 0 bases from J, leaving 15 bases between. The germline gives CDR1 SGHVS, CDR2 FQNEAQ. The CDR3 spells CASSRPRDESTDTQYF. The CDR3 coding sequence is TGTGCCAGCAGCCGTCCACGGGATGAGAGCACAGATACGCAGTATTTT.

The table lists this clonotype with many counts. The V gene is TRBV6-6, the J gene TRBJ2-4, with TRBD1 identical over 9 bases. Germline values: CDR1 MNHNY, CDR2 SVGAGI (reference sequence). V dropped 5 bases and J dropped 8; count of bases not matched to a gene: 4. This CDR3 has 13 residues. Written as DNA, the CDR3 is TGTGCCAGCAGTCCGGGACAGGGTTACATTCAGTACTTC. Its protein is CASSPGQGYIQYF.

This clonotype occurred a few times. The genes are TRBV5-4 and TRBJ2-1; TRBD2 is a possible D gene (5 bases). The CDR3 runs to 14 residues. Trimming cost V 0 bases and J 7 bases, with 11 bases left between them. Per the germline V gene, CDR1 is SGHNT and CDR2 is YYREEE (reference sequence). CDR3 residues: CASSLDGVGNEQFF. DNA for the CDR3: TGTGCCAGCAGCTTGGACGGGGTCGGTAATGAGCAGTTCTTC.

This clonotype was picked up a small number of times. V gene TRBV2 combines with J gene TRBJ2-7; perhaps TRBD1 as D (5 bases). CDR1 SNHLY and CDR2 FYNNEI come from the germline V gene. This CDR3 is built from 12 residues. Trimming cost V 5 bases and J 6 bases, with 11 bases left between them. The CDR3 nucleotides are TGTGCCAGCAGTCGACAGTTCTCCGAGCAGTACGTC. Encoded protein: CASSRQFSEQYV.

The chain is built from TRBV29-1 and TRBJ2-2; D perhaps matches TRBD2 (6 bases). The CDR3 extends over 16 amino acids. Germline V gene sequence: CDR1 SQVTM, CDR2 ANQGSEA. With 0 bases removed from V and 6 bases from J, the gap between germline ends came to 17 bases. The CDR3, as DNA: TGCAGCGTTGAAGATCGGGCGGCGGGGCGCCCCGGGGAGCTGTTTTTT. Its protein is CSVEDRAAGRPGELFF.

In its sample, this clonotype was seen a few times. The genes are TRBV12-3 or TRBV12-4 and TRBJ1-1; 9 bases align to TRBD1. The CDR3 consists of 17 residues. With V trimmed by 6 bases and J by 1 base, 12 bases remained unmatched. The CDR3 DNA sequence: TGTGCCAGCAGCCTAACAGGGGGCAGGAGCAGGAACACTGAAGCTTTCTTT. As protein: CASSLTGGRSRNTEAFF.

This CDR3 is CASSKGPYRADTQYF. The DNA of the CDR3 is TGTGCCAGCAGCAAAGGCCCTTATAGGGCAGATACGCAGTATTTT. This chain connects TRBV6-5 to TRBJ2-3; no firm D call. This CDR3 has 15 residues. Per the germline V gene, CDR1 is MNHEY and CDR2 is SVGAGI. The V end lost 6 bases, the J end lost 4 bases, and 17 bases lay between the germline ends.

The chain is built from TRBV5-1 and TRBJ2-2; D is perhaps TRBD1 (6 bases). V was trimmed by 2 bases and J by 4 bases, leaving 12 bases between them. Germline V gives CDR1 SGHRS, CDR2 YFSETQ. The CDR3 has 15 residues. CDR3 nucleotides: TGCGCCAGCAGCTTCAGGACAGACCTCACCGGGGAGCTGTTTTTT. This encodes CASSFRTDLTGELFF.

This clonotype was detected many times. The V and J genes are TRBV12-3 or TRBV12-4 and TRBJ2-7; 10 bases are a match to TRBD1. The CDR3 extends over 14 amino acids. J gave up 12 bases and V 7 bases, and 15 bases lay outside the gene matches. The CDR3 spells CASTPTGGHLGPYF. The CDR3 DNA sequence: TGTGCCAGCACCCCGACAGGGGGCCACCTTGGCCCGTACTTC.

This clonotype occurred a few times. This chain links TRBV7-8 with TRBJ2-1, with TRBD2 identical over 16 bases. V shed 5 bases and J 6 bases; nucleotides not matched to a gene: 4. The CDR3 is made up of 16 amino acids. The V gene's germline CDR1 is SGHVS and CDR2 FQNEAQ. This CDR3 is CASSGGTSGGANEQFF. The CDR3 nucleotides read TGTGCCAGCAGCGGAGGGACTAGCGGGGGGGCCAATGAGCAGTTCTTC.

In its sample, this clonotype was seen many times. The chain employs TRBV4-3 and TRBJ2-2, with D perhaps matching TRBD1 (6 bases). In germline, CDR1 is LGHNA, CDR2 YSLEER. V was clipped by 1 base and J by 5 bases, with 11 bases between them. The CDR3 spans 15 residues. The CDR3 DNA follows: TGCGCCAGCAGCCAAGGTCCAGGGGTAACCGGGGAGCTGTTTTTT. It yields the protein CASSQGPGVTGELFF.

The table lists this clonotype with a few counts. The J gene is TRBJ1-2, the V gene TRBV7-6; the D gene is possibly TRBD1 (5 bases). The germline V gene encodes CDR1 SGHVS and CDR2 FNYEAQ. The CDR3 is made up of 12 amino acids. V was trimmed by 5 bases and J by 7 bases, leaving 11 bases between them. The CDR3 reads CASSPGIGGYTF. As DNA, the CDR3 is TGTGCCAGCAGCCCAGGGATCGGTGGCTACACCTTC.